The next 23 T cell receptor beta chains were all read from a single sample in a study of T-cell reconstitution after alpha-beta-depleted transplantation in children. Researchers prepared the TCRbeta library using unique molecular identifiers, the study reports. A single record per CDR3 protein comes from TCRdb applying MiXCR to the PCR reads. The data show some 120,000 distinct CDR3 sequences, about a tenth seen once. Source: PBMCs, mostly from graft donor cells, taken 180 days after TCRalphabeta/CD19-depleted stem cell transplant. These receptors all come from a girl under two years old who had a stem cell transplant for combined immunodeficiency, so the T cells may come from the graft donor.

Concerning this clonotype: Germline and junction disagree at one end, which may indicate a read error. The chain uses TRBV6-5 and TRBJ2-3; either TRBD1 or TRBD2 may supply D (6 bases each). Germline assignment: CDR1 MNHEY and CDR2 SVGAGI. CDR3 size: 12 residues. CDR3 nucleotides: TGTTCCAGCAGTGGGGGGCCCCATACGCAGTATTTT. Its translation is CSSSGGPHTQYF.

This chain uses TRBV24-1 with TRBJ1-4; 9 bases match TRBD1. The CDR3 loop spans 19 amino acids. Per germline, CDR1 KGHDR and CDR2 SFDVKD. After removal of 2 bases from V and 0 bases from J, the junction contained 9 bases not matched to a gene. The CDR3 loop is CATSDSRDRDLATNEKLFF. CDR3 in DNA: TGTGCCACCAGTGATTCCCGGGACAGGGACCTTGCAACTAATGAAAAACTGTTTTTT.

The chain employs TRBV29-1 and TRBJ1-2, with D possibly TRBD1 on 5 matching bases. The V and J ends lost 4 bases and 8 bases respectively, with 17 bases between them. From germline, CDR1 is SQVTM and CDR2 ANQGSEA. The CDR3 covers 13 residues. The CDR3 DNA follows: TGCAGCGTTGGTCCGGGGCTGGCAAGAGGCTACACCTTC. Translating it yields CSVGPGLARGYTF.

This clonotype was counted between two and nine times. V usage is TRBV5-1 and J usage is TRBJ2-7, with D unclear. CDR1 and CDR2 from the germline V gene are SGHRS and YFSETQ. V was shortened by 0 bases and J by 2 bases, with 12 bases between the two germline ends. The CDR3 contains 15 residues. DNA for the CDR3: TGCGCCAGCAGCTTGGGGCTAGTTGGGGCCTACGAGCAGTACTTC. Protein: CASSLGLVGAYEQYF.

CDR3 in amino acids: CASSLIPSGERQETQYF. CDR3 bases: TGTGCCAGCAGCTTAATACCTAGCGGCGAGAGGCAAGAGACCCAGTACTTC. This chain links TRBV7-3 with TRBJ2-5; 7 nucleotides agree with TRBD2. The CDR3 is made up of 17 amino acids. With 1 base clipped from V and 2 bases from J, the junction kept 10 bases outside the gene matches. The germline CDR1 and CDR2 sequences are SGHTA and FQGTGA.

This clonotype occurred a few times. The chain joins TRBV20-1 to TRBJ2-7; D perhaps matches TRBD1 (6 bases). The germline CDR1 and CDR2 sequences are DFQATT and SNEGSKA (reference sequence). V was shortened by 1 base and J by 3 bases, with 10 bases between the two germline ends. There are 13 residues in the CDR3. CDR3 in amino acids: CSARGTASYEQYF. The CDR3 bases are TGCAGTGCTAGAGGGACAGCAAGCTACGAGCAGTACTTC.

In nucleotides, the CDR3 is TGTGCGAGCGGGCGTGGTACAGGGGGCAACACCGGGGAGCTGTTTTTT. Translating it yields CASGRGTGGNTGELFF. The gene calls are TRBV9 and TRBJ2-2, with TRBD1 identical over 9 bases. Germline CDR1 is SGDLS and CDR2 is YYNGEE. The CDR3 consists of 16 residues.

The chain couples TRBV12-3 or TRBV12-4 to TRBJ2-3, with D perhaps matching TRBD1 (5 bases). V lost 1 base, J lost 3 bases, and 8 bases lay in between. This CDR3 is built from 14 residues. CDR3 amino acids: CASSLGGATDTQYF. The CDR3 DNA is TGTGCCAGCAGTTTAGGTGGGGCGACAGATACGCAGTATTTT.

The chain links TRBV5-1 to TRBJ2-7; tentative D call: TRBD1 (6 bases). This CDR3 spans 15 amino acids. Trimming removed 4 bases at V and 2 bases at J, with 16 bases between. CDR1 is SGHRS and CDR2 is YFSETQ in the germline V gene. The CDR3 bases are TGCGCCAGCAGCCCAGGGGCAGATTTAACCTACGAGCAGTACTTC. Encoded protein: CASSPGADLTYEQYF. Full variable domain (outside the CDR3, taken from reference TRBV5-1 and TRBJ2-7): KAGVTQTPRYLIKTRGQQVTLSCSPISGHRSVSWYQQTPGQGLQFLFEYFSETQRNKGNFPGRFSGRQFSNSRSEMNVSTLELGDSALYLCASSPGADLTYEQYFGPGTRLTVT.

CDR3 amino acids: CASSVTGGAGQPQHF. CDR3 bases: TGTGCCAGCAGCGTAACAGGGGGCGCGGGTCAGCCCCAGCATTTT. The chain is built from TRBV7-9 and TRBJ1-5; 9 bases line up with TRBD1. J was trimmed by 6 bases and V by 5 bases; bases with no gene match: 8. CDR1 and CDR2 (germline): SEHNR, FQNEAQ (reference sequence). The CDR3 is 15 amino acids.

V is TRBV5-1 and J is TRBJ2-2, with 7 bases lining up with TRBD2. Germline V gene sequence: CDR1 SGHRS, CDR2 YFSETQ. J lost 6 bases, V lost 1 base, and 3 bases had no gene match. The CDR3 sequence is 14 residues long. The DNA of the CDR3 is TGCGCCAGCAGCTTGATTGGGGGGGCCGGGGAGCTGTTTTTT. Translation gives CASSLIGGAGELFF.

This clonotype was seen a handful of times. The chain is built from TRBV10-3 and TRBJ2-7; a weak D match, TRBD2 (7 bases). Germline-derived CDR1 and CDR2 are ENHRY and SYGVKD. The CDR3 is made up of 14 amino acids. V lost 3 bases and J 4 bases, leaving 13 bases between the germline ends. The CDR3 DNA is TGTGCCATCAGTGATGTCGGGGGGCCTTACGAGCAGTACTTC. This gives the protein CAISDVGGPYEQYF.

This clonotype was observed a few times. In DNA, the CDR3 is TGTGCCAGCAGTTCCCCAACCGGGGGGAATCCCTACGAGCAGTACTTC. Translating it yields CASSSPTGGNPYEQYF. J is TRBJ2-7 and V is TRBV27, with 7 bases matching TRBD2. Losses at the gene ends were 4 bases for V and 2 bases for J; bases not matched to a gene: 11. Germline CDR1 MNHEY, CDR2 SMNVEV (reference sequence). The CDR3 consists of 16 residues.

This clonotype has at least ten counts. The V and J genes are TRBV21-1 and TRBJ2-5. TRBV21-1 is a recognized pseudogene. This CDR3 is built from 15 residues. The CDR3 DNA reads TGTGCCAGCAGCCTTCCATGTTACCGCCAAGAGACCCAGTACTTC. Translation gives CASSLPCYRQETQYF.

There are a few counts of this clonotype. The chain couples TRBV6-5 to TRBJ1-3; D not resolved. Trimming pared 4 bases from V and 3 bases from J, leaving 10 bases between. The CDR3 sequence is 14 residues long. Germline CDR1 reads MNHEY; CDR2 reads SVGAGI. The CDR3 coding sequence is TGTGCCAGCAGTTTCGGGTCATTTGGAAACACCATATATTTT. This codes for CASSFGSFGNTIYF.

This clonotype has just a few counts. The CDR3: CASSRPGADTEAFF. The CDR3 DNA reads as TGTGCCAGCAGCCGACCTGGGGCGGACACTGAAGCTTTCTTT. J is TRBJ1-1 and V is TRBV7-9; possibly TRBD1 for D (5 bases). Germline V CDR1 and CDR2: SEHNR, FQNEAQ (reference sequence). The germline V and J ends were trimmed by 5 bases and 3 bases, with 13 bases remaining between them. This CDR3 region has 14 residues.

This CDR3 is CASSSRPGTGGLNEQFF. CDR3 nucleotide sequence: TGCGCCAGCAGCTCCCGTCCCGGGACAGGGGGCCTAAATGAGCAGTTCTTC. The rearrangement links TRBV5-1 to TRBJ2-1; TRBD1 agrees at 12 bases. V trimming: 3 bases; J trimming: 7 bases; junction bases outside the gene matches: 11. CDR1 and CDR2 (germline): SGHRS, YFSETQ. The CDR3 extends over 17 amino acids.

This clonotype has at least ten counts. CDR3 protein: CAIRGQGTDTQYF. The CDR3 nucleotides read TGTGCCATCAGGGGACAGGGCACAGATACGCAGTATTTT. The rearrangement joins TRBV10-3 to TRBJ2-3; the match to TRBD1 covers 8 bases. V shed 6 bases and J 1 base; nucleotides not matched to a gene: 0. This CDR3 has 13 residues. Germline assignment: CDR1 ENHRY and CDR2 SYGVKD.

The chain joins TRBV29-1 to TRBJ2-5; no clear D. The CDR3 is 13 residues long. V was cut by 3 bases and J by 5 bases, with 13 bases left in between. Germline CDR1 SQVTM, CDR2 ANQGSEA. Here the CDR3 DNA reads TGCAGCGTTGATGGGCAGGCATGGGAGACCCAGTACTTC. Translating gives CSVDGQAWETQYF.

This clonotype was counted at least ten times. J is TRBJ1-1 and V is TRBV29-1, with a tentative D call TRBD1 (5 bases). Trimming cost V 6 bases and J 5 bases, with 19 bases left between them. Germline loops: CDR1 SQVTM, CDR2 ANQGSEA. This CDR3 has 14 residues. CDR3 nucleotides: TGCAGCGTACGGCCCCGGGTGGAGGGGACTGAAGCTTTCTTT. Translated: CSVRPRVEGTEAFF.

The chain is built from TRBV2 and TRBJ2-7; D is ambiguous. This CDR3 region has 15 residues. The V and J ends lost 7 bases and 0 bases respectively, with 16 bases between them. Per germline, CDR1 SNHLY and CDR2 FYNNEI. The CDR3 sequence is CASTRGSSISYEQYF. CDR3 coding DNA: TGTGCCAGCACGCGTGGCAGTTCAATCTCCTACGAGCAGTACTTC.

The rearrangement uses TRBV20-1 and TRBJ2-1, with D possibly being TRBD2 (6 bases). This CDR3 has 13 amino acids. Between the trimmed V and J ends, which lost 1 base and 4 bases, there was a span of 8 bases. Germline CDR1 reads DFQATT; CDR2 reads SNEGSKA (reference sequence). The CDR3 coding sequence is TGCAGTGCTAGAGTGGACTATTACAATGAGCAGTTCTTC. Protein: CSARVDYYNEQFF.

The V and J genes are TRBV29-1 and TRBJ2-1, with D possibly being TRBD2 (6 bases). Germline values: CDR1 SQVTM, CDR2 ANQGSEA. CDR3 size: 15 residues. Trimming pared 2 bases from V and 7 bases from J, leaving 18 bases between. Here the CDR3 DNA reads TGCAGCGTTGAAAACGGGGCTAGCGTGTTGAATGAGCAGTTCTTC. Residues: CSVENGASVLNEQFF.